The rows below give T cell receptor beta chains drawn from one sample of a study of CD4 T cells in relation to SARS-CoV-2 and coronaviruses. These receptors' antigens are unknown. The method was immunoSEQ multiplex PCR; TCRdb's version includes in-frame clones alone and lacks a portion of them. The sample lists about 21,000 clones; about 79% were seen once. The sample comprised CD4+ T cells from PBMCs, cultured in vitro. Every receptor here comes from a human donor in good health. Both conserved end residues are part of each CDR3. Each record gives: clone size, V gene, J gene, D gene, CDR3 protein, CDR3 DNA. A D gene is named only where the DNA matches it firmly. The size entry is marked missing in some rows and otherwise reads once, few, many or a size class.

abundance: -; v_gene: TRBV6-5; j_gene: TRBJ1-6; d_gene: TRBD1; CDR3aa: CASTTRDSQNSPLHF; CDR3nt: TGTGCCAGCACTACTAGGGACAGCCAAAATTCACCCCTCCACTTT
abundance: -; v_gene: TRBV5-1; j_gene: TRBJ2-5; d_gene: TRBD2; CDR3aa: CASSRGLAGLQETQYF; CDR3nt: TGCGCCAGCAGCCGGGGACTAGCGGGGCTCCAAGAGACCCAGTACTTC
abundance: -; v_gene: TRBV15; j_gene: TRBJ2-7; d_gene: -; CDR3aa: CATSRDLASRLF; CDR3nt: TGTGCCACCAGCAGAGATTTGGCCAGCCGTTTGTTC
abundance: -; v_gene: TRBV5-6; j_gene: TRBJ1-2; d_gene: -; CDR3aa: CASSPGELGYTF; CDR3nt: TGTGCCAGCAGCCCAGGGGAGTTGGGCTACACCTTC
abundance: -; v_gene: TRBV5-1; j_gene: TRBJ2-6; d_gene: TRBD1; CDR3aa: CASSLATGTGNSGANVLTF; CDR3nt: TGCGCCAGCAGCTTGGCAACCGGGACAGGAAACTCTGGGGCCAACGTCCTGACTTTC
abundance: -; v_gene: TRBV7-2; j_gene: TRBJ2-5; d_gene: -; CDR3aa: CASSLGWTQYF; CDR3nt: TGTGCCAGCAGCTTAGGGTGGACCCAGTACTTC
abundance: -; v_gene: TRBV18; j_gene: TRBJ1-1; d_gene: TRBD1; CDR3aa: CASSPGQGSAEAFF; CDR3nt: TGTGCCAGCTCACCGGGACAGGGGTCGGCTGAAGCTTTCTTT
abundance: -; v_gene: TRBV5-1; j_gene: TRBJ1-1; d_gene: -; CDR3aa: CASSLAAGPNTEAFF; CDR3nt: TGCGCCAGCAGCTTGGCGGCAGGACCTAACACTGAAGCTTTCTTT
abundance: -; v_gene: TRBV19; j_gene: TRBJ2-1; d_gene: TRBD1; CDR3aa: CASSRQGLIYNEQFF; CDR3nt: TGTGCCAGTAGTCGACAGGGCCTAATTTACAATGAGCAGTTCTTC
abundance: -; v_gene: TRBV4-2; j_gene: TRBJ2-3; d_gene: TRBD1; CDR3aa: CASSQEPPRQGDTDTQYF; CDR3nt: TGTGCCAGCAGCCAAGAACCCCCGCGGCAGGGGGACACAGATACGCAGTATTTT
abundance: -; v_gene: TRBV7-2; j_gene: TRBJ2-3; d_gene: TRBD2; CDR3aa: CASSPGLASDTQYF; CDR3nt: TGTGCCAGCAGCCCAGGACTAGCGAGTGATACGCAGTATTTT
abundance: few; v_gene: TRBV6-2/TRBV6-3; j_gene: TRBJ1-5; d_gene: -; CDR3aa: CASSYASQGNQPQHF; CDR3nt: TGTGCCAGCAGTTACGCGAGCCAGGGCAATCAGCCCCAGCATTTT
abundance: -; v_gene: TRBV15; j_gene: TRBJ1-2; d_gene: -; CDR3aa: CATSRGAANYGYTF; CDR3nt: TGTGCCACCAGCAGAGGAGCAGCTAACTATGGCTACACCTTC
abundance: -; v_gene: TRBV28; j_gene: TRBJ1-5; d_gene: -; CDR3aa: CASSSTGTGSGNQPQHF; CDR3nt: TGTGCCAGTAGTTCCACAGGGACGGGATCGGGAAATCAGCCCCAGCATTTT
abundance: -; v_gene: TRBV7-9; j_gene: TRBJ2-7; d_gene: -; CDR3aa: CASSLVGRVTYEQYF; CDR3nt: TGTGCCAGCAGCTTAGTTGGCAGGGTAACCTACGAGCAGTACTTC
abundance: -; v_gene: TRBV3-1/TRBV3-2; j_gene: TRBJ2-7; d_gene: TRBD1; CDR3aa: CASSHINPGQGRDEQYF; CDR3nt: TGTGCCAGCAGCCATATTAATCCGGGACAGGGAAGGGACGAGCAGTACTTC
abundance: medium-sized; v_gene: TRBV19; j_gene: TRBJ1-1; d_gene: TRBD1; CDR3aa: CASSDRVGNRWTEAFF; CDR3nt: TGTGCCAGTAGTGACAGGGTCGGGAATCGATGGACTGAAGCTTTCTTT
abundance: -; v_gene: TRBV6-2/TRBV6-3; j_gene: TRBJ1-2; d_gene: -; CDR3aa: CASSYLGRGYGYTF; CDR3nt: TGTGCCAGCAGTTACCTGGGCAGGGGCTATGGCTACACCTTC
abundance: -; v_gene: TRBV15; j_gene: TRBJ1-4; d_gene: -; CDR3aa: CATSRESSGYGPKLFF; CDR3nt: TGTGCCACCAGCAGAGAATCGAGCGGCTATGGCCCAAAACTGTTTTTT
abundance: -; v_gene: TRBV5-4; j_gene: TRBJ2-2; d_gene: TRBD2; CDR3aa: CASRAGTSGTTGELFF; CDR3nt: TGTGCCAGCAGGGCCGGGACTAGCGGGACAACCGGGGAGCTGTTTTTT
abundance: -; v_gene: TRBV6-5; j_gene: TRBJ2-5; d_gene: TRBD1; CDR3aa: CASSRQGQETQYF; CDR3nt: TGTGCCAGCAGTAGACAGGGTCAAGAGACCCAGTACTTC
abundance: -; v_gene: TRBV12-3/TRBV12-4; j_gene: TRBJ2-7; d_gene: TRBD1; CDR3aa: CASSLGTGREQYF; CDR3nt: TGTGCCAGCAGTTTAGGGACAGGACGCGAGCAGTACTTC
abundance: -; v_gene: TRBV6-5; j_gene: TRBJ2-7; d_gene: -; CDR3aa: CASRVAERSLEQYF; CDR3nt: TGTGCCAGTCGGGTAGCGGAACGTTCATTGGAGCAGTACTTC
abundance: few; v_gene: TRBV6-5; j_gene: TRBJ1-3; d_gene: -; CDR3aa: CASSLQRAGNTIYF; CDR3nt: TGTGCCAGCAGTTTACAGCGCGCTGGAAACACCATATATTTT
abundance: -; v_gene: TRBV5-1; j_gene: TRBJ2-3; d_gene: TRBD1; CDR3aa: CASSWRQGADTQYF; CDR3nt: TGCGCCAGCAGCTGGCGACAGGGGGCAGATACGCAGTATTTT
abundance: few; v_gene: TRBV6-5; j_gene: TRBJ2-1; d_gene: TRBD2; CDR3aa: CASRKLAAVYNEQFF; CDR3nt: TGTGCCAGCAGGAAACTAGCGGCCGTCTACAATGAGCAGTTCTTC
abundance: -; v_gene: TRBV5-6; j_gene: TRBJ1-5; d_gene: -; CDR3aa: CASSWGAGGGNQPQHF; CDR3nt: TGTGCCAGCAGCTGGGGGGCTGGGGGTGGGAATCAGCCCCAGCATTTT
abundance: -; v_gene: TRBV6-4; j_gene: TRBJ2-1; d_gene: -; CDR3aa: CASSDPRDVEELNEQFF; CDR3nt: TGTGCCAGCAGTGACCCGCGGGATGTCGAGGAGCTTAATGAGCAGTTCTTC